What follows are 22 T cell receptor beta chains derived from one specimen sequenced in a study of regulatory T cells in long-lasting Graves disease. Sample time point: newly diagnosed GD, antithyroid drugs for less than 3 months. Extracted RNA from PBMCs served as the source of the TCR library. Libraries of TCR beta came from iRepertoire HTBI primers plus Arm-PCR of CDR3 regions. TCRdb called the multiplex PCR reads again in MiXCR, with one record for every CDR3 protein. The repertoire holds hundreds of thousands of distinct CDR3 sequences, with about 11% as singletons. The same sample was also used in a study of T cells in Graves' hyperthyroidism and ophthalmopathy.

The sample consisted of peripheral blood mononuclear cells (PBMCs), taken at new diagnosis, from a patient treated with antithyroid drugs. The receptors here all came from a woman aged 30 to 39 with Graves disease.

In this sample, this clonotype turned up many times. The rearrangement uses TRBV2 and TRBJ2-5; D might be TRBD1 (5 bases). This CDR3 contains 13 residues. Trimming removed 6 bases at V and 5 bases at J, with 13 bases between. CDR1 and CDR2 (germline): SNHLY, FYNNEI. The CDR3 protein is CASRMGSGETQYF. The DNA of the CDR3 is TGTGCCAGCAGAATGGGCTCAGGGGAGACCCAGTACTTC. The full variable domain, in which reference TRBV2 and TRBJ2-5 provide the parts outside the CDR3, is EPEVTQTPSHQVTQMGQEVILRCVPISNHLYFYWYRQILGQKVEFLVSFYNNEISEKSEIFDDQFSVERPDGSNFTLKIRSTKLEDSAMYFCASRMGSGETQYFGPGTRLLVL.

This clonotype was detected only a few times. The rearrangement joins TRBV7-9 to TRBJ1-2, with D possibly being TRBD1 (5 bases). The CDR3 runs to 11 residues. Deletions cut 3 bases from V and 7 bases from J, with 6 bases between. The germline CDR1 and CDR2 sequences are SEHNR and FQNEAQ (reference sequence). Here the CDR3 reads CASSLGPGYTF. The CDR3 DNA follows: TGTGCCAGCAGCTTGGGGCCTGGCTACACCTTC.

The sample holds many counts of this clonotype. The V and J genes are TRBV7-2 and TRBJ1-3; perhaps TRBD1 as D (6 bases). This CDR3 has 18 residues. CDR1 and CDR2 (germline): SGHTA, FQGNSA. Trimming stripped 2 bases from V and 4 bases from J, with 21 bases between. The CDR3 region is CASSLYAGATALGNTIYF. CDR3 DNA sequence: TGTGCCAGCAGCTTATATGCAGGGGCCACCGCTCTGGGAAACACCATATATTTT.

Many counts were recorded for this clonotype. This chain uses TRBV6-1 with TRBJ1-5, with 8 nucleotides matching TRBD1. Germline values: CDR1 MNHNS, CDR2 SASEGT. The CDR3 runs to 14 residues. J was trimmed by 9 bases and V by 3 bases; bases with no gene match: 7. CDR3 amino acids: CASSEGQESWPQHF. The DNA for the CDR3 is TGTGCCAGCAGTGAGGGACAGGAATCATGGCCCCAGCATTTT.

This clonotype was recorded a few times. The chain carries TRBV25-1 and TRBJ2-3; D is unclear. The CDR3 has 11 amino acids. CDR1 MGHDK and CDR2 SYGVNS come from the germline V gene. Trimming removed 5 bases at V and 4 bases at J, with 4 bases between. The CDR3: CASSKADTQYF. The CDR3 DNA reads TGTGCCAGCAGTAAGGCAGATACGCAGTATTTT.

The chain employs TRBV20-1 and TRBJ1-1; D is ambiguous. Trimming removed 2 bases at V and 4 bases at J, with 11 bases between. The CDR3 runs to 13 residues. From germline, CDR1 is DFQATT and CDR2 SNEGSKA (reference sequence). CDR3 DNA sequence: TGCAGTGCTAGAACGGCAGGCACCACTGAAGCTTTCTTT. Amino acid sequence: CSARTAGTTEAFF.

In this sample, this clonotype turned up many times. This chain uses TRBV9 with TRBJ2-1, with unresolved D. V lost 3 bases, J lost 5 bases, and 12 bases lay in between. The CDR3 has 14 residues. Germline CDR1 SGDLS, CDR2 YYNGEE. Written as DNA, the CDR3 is TGTGCCAGCAGCGGGTGGCCAGAGGACAATGAGCAGTTCTTC. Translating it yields CASSGWPEDNEQFF.

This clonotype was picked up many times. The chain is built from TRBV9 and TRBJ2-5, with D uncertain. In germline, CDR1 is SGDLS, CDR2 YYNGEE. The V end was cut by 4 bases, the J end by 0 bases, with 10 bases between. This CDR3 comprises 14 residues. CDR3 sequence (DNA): TGTGCCAGCAGCCCCCGGCGCTACCAAGAGACCCAGTACTTC. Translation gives CASSPRRYQETQYF. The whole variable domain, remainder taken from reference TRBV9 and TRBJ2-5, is DSGVTQTPKHLITATGQRVTLRCSPRSGDLSVYWYQQSLDQGLQFLIQYYNGEERAKGNILERFSAQQFPDLHSELNLSSLELGDSALYFCASSPRRYQETQYFGPGTRLLVL.

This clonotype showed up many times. The CDR3 spells CASGSNTEAFF. The CDR3 DNA sequence: TGTGCCAGCGGATCAAACACTGAAGCTTTCTTT. The V gene is TRBV2, the J gene TRBJ1-1, with unresolved D. The CDR3 contains 11 residues. Trimming left V 8 bases short and J 2 bases short, with 6 bases between. Per the germline V gene, CDR1 is SNHLY and CDR2 is FYNNEI.

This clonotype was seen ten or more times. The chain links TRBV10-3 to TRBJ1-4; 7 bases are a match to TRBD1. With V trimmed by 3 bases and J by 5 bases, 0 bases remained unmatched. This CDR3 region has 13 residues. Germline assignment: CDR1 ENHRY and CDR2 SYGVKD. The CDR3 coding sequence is TGTGCCATCAGTGACAGGGGGAATGAAAAACTGTTTTTT. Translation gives CAISDRGNEKLFF.

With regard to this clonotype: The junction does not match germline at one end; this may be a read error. CDR3 residues: CATSGNTGDNTEAFF. For the CDR3, the DNA is TGTGCCACCAGTGGCAATACAGGGGATAACACTGAAGCTTTCTTT. The chain has TRBV12-3 or TRBV12-4 and TRBJ1-1; TRBD1 aligns across 7 bases. CDR3 length equals 15 residues.

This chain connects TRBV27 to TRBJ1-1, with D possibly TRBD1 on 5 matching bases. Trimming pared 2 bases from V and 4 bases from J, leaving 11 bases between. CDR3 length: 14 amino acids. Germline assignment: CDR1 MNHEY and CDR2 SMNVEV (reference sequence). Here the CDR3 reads CASSLQWGGTEAFF. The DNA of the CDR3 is TGTGCCAGCAGTTTACAGTGGGGGGGCACTGAAGCTTTCTTT.

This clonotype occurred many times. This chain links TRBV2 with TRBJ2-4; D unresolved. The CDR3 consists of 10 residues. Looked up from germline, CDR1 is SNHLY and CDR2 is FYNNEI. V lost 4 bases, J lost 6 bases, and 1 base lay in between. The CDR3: CASSGNIQYF. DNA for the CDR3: TGTGCCAGCAGTGGAAACATTCAGTACTTC.

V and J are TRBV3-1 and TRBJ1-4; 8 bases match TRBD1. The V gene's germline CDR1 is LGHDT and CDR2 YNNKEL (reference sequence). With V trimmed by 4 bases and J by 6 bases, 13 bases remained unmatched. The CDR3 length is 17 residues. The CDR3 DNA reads TGTGCCAGCAGCCCCGGGACAGGTGCCTCTCGGGATGAAAAACTGTTTTTT. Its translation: CASSPGTGASRDEKLFF.

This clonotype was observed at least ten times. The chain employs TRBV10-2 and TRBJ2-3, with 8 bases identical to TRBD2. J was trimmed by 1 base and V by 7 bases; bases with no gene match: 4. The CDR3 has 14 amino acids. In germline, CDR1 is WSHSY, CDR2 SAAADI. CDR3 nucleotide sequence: TGCGCCAGCACCGAAGCGGGAGGCACAGATACGCAGTATTTT. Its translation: CASTEAGGTDTQYF.

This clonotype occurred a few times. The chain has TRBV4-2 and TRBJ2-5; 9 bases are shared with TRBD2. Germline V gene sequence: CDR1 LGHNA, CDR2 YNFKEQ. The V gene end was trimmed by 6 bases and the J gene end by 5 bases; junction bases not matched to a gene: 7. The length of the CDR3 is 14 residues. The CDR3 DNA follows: TGTGCCAGCAGGGGGGCGGGAGGGCCGGAGACCCAGTACTTC. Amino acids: CASRGAGGPETQYF.

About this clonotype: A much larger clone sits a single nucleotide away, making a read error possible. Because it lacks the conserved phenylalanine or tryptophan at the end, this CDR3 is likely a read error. The DNA of the CDR3 is TGCAGTGCTCGAGAAGGGGTGATAGGAATGAACACTGAAGCTTTCCTT. This gives the protein CSAREGVIGMNTEAFL. The chain carries TRBV20-1 and TRBJ1-1, with a tentative D call TRBD1 (5 bases). The V gene's germline CDR1 is DFQATT and CDR2 SNEGSKA (reference sequence). The CDR3 totals 16 residues.

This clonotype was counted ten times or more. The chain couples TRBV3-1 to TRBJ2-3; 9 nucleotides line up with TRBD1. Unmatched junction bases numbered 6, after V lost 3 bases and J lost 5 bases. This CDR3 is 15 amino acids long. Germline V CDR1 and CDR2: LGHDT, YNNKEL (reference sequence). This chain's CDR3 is CASSHPGQGVDTQYF. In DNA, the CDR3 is TGTGCCAGCAGCCACCCGGGACAGGGTGTAGATACGCAGTATTTT.

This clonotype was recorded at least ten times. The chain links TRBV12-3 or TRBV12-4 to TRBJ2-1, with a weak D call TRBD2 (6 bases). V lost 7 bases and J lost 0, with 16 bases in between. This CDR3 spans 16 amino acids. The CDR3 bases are TGTGCCAGCACAATGACGGCGGGAAGCTCCTACAATGAGCAGTTCTTC. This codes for CASTMTAGSSYNEQFF.

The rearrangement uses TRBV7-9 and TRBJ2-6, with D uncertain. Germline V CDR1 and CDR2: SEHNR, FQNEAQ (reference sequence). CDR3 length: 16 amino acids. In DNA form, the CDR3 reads TGTGCTGGTCGCCGGGCAGGCAACTCTGGGGCCAACGTCCTGACTTTC. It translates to CAGRRAGNSGANVLTF.

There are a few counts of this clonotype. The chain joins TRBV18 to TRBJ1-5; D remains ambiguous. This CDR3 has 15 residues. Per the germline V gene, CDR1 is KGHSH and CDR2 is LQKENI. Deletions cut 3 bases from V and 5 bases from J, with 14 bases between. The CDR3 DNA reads TGTGCCAGCTCACCTCAAACACAGATCTATCAGCCCCAGCATTTT. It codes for CASSPQTQIYQPQHF.

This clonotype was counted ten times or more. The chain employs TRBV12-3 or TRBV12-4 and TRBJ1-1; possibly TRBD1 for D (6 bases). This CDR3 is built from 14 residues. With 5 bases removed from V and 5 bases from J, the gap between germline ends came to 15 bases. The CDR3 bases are TGTGCCAGCAGTAACCAGGGGCTTAAGACTGAAGCTTTCTTT. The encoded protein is CASSNQGLKTEAFF.